Each of the 29 T cell receptor beta chains below was sequenced from the same sample in a study of cytomegalovirus exposure and HLA in healthy donors. The PCR was carried out with 60 Vbeta primers and 13 Jbeta primers. The data were produced by immunoSEQ multiplex PCR, yet TCRdb's version contains in-frame clones alone and is incomplete. This repertoire shows about 89,000 clones, roughly 85% found once; its top ten account for 6.5% to 9%. Sequenced material: PBMCs. Receptor source: a man between 40 and 49 years old in good health and CMV-seropositive.

V is TRBV11-2 and J is TRBJ2-7; 10 bases fit TRBD1. The germline V gene encodes CDR1 SGHAT and CDR2 FQNNGV. The CDR3 is 15 amino acids. The junction had 4 bases not matched to a gene; V was cut back by 4 bases and J by 1 base. The CDR3 reads CASSSRDRGSYEQYF. CDR3 DNA: TGTGCCAGCAGCTCCCGGGACAGGGGTTCCTACGAGCAGTACTTC.

The chain is built from TRBV18 and TRBJ2-2; 7 bases map to TRBD1. V dropped 1 base and J dropped 5; count of bases not matched to a gene: 7. This CDR3 spans 16 amino acids. Germline CDR1 reads KGHSH; CDR2 reads LQKENI. The CDR3 bases are TGTGCCAGCTCACCACTCGAGACAGGGCCAACCGGGGAGCTGTTTTTT. Its translation: CASSPLETGPTGELFF.

V is TRBV6-5 and J is TRBJ1-6, with D unclear. Trimming removed 0 bases at V and 10 bases at J, with 16 bases between. From germline, CDR1 is MNHEY and CDR2 SVGAGI. The CDR3 is 16 amino acids. The CDR3 DNA is TGTGCCAGCAGTTACTCCCGCAGGTCCCAATTGTCACCCCTCCACTTT. As protein: CASSYSRRSQLSPLHF.

This clone was detected once. The J gene is TRBJ1-1, the V gene TRBV6-5, with D perhaps TRBD1 (6 bases). V lost 5 bases and J 5 bases, leaving 6 bases between the germline ends. The germline gives CDR1 MNHEY, CDR2 SVGAGI. The length of the CDR3 is 11 residues. The DNA of the CDR3 is TGTGCCAGCAGTGGACAGACTGAAGCTTTCTTT. Translating it yields CASSGQTEAFF.

Of note for this clone: The sample contains more than one DNA sequence encoding this CDR3. The chain employs TRBV5-1 and TRBJ1-4; D remains ambiguous. This CDR3 spans 14 amino acids. V was trimmed by 0 bases and J by 5 bases, leaving 8 bases between them. Germline V gene sequence: CDR1 SGHRS, CDR2 YFSETQ. CDR3 loop: CASSLDRSNEKLFF. The CDR3 DNA reads as TGCGCCAGCAGCTTGGATCGTTCCAATGAAAAACTGTTTTTT. The whole variable domain, filled in from reference TRBV5-1 and TRBJ1-4, reads KAGVTQTPRYLIKTRGQQVTLSCSPISGHRSVSWYQQTPGQGLQFLFEYFSETQRNKGNFPGRFSGRQFSNSRSEMNVSTLELGDSALYLCASSLDRSNEKLFFGSGTQLSVL.

The V gene is TRBV7-9, the J gene TRBJ1-3; D call uncertain. The V gene lost 6 bases and the J gene lost 0 bases, with 24 bases spanning the gap. The V gene's germline CDR1 is SEHNR and CDR2 FQNEAQ (reference sequence). The CDR3 consists of 19 residues. The CDR3 bases are TGTGCCAGCAGATCCAGTAGTATCTACGGAACTAACTCTGGAAACACCATATATTTT. Translation: CASRSSSIYGTNSGNTIYF.

This clone has more than one count but fewer than ten. The J gene is TRBJ2-1, the V gene TRBV14; 13 nucleotides agree with TRBD2. The V gene end was trimmed by 1 base and the J gene end by 8 bases; junction bases not matched to a gene: 8. The CDR3 is 17 residues long. Germline CDR1 SGHDN, CDR2 FVKESK. CDR3 protein: CASSQASLAGGPYEQFF. The CDR3 DNA is TGTGCCAGCAGCCAAGCCTCACTAGCGGGAGGGCCCTATGAGCAGTTCTTC.

The rearrangement joins TRBV25-1 to TRBJ2-1; TRBD1 aligns across 10 bases. This CDR3 contains 14 residues. The V gene's germline CDR1 is MGHDK and CDR2 SYGVNS. Trimming cost V 6 bases and J 7 bases; bases outside gene matches: 6. The chain's CDR3 is CASRGQGGMNEQFF. CDR3 bases: TGTGCCAGCAGAGGACAGGGGGGAATGAATGAGCAGTTCTTC.

DNA of the CDR3: TGTGCCAGTAAAGGGACAGGGCGCACAGATACGCAGTATTTT. This gives the protein CASKGTGRTDTQYF. The chain joins TRBV19 to TRBJ2-3; 9 bases match TRBD1. After removal of 7 bases from V and 1 base from J, the junction contained 3 bases not matched to a gene. Germline V CDR1 and CDR2: LNHDA, SQIVND (reference sequence). This CDR3 is 14 amino acids long.

The table lists this clone with a few counts. The V call is TRBV7-9, the J call TRBJ1-4, with 10 bases lining up with TRBD1. The CDR3 is made up of 19 amino acids. Germline V gene data show CDR1 as SEHNR and CDR2 as FQNEAQ (reference sequence). V lost 1 base, J lost 7 bases, and 15 bases stayed unmatched. The DNA for the CDR3 is TGTGCCAGCAGCTTAGGACGCGCCGCCCGGGGGACAGGGGTTGAAAAACTGTTTTTT. It encodes CASSLGRAARGTGVEKLFF.

The chain is built from TRBV7-9 and TRBJ2-3; possibly TRBD2 for D (5 bases). Germline V gene lookup returns CDR1 SEHNR and CDR2 FQNEAQ (reference sequence). The V gene lost 4 bases and the J gene lost 2 bases, with 10 bases spanning the gap. The CDR3 covers 14 residues. CDR3 region: CASSSEGTTDTQYF. DNA of the CDR3: TGTGCCAGCAGCTCAGAGGGAACCACAGATACGCAGTATTTT.

The chain employs TRBV19 and TRBJ2-2; D gene uncertain. The CDR3 sequence is 14 residues long. V gave up 2 bases and J gave up 1 base, with 5 bases separating them. CDR1 is LNHDA, CDR2 SQIVND, per germline (reference sequence). The CDR3 DNA reads as TGTGCCAGTAGTATAATCGGGAACACCGGGGAGCTGTTTTTT. Translating it yields CASSIIGNTGELFF. The complete variable domain, with remaining parts taken from reference TRBV19 and TRBJ2-2, reads DGGITQSPKYLFRKEGQNVTLSCEQNLNHDAMYWYRQDPGQGLRLIYYSQIVNDFQKGDIAEGYSVSREKKESFPLTVTSAQKNPTAFYLCASSIIGNTGELFFGEGSRLTVL.

This rearrangement joins TRBV20-1 to TRBJ2-3; D gene ambiguous. V dropped 2 bases and J dropped 4 bases, with 4 bases sitting between them. Germline CDR1 and CDR2: DFQATT and SNEGSKA (reference sequence). The CDR3 consists of 11 residues. The CDR3 bases are TGCAGTGCTAGACTAGCAGATACGCAGTATTTT. It is translated as CSARLADTQYF.

The chain combines TRBV7-2 with TRBJ2-1; the match to TRBD2 covers 14 bases. The CDR3 sequence is 18 residues long. V shed 5 bases, J shed 7 bases, and the junction held 13 bases outside the gene matches. CDR1 is SGHTA and CDR2 is FQGNSA in the germline V gene. CDR3 amino acids: CASSTLGTSGRKRNEQFF. The CDR3 coding sequence is TGTGCCAGCAGCACCCTAGGGACTAGCGGGAGAAAGCGGAATGAGCAGTTCTTC.

The chain combines TRBV7-2 with TRBJ2-7; 8 bases fit TRBD1. The germline V gene has CDR1 SGHTA and CDR2 FQGNSA. The CDR3 loop spans 15 amino acids. V was pared by 4 bases and J by 4 bases, with 9 bases of the junction left unmatched. CDR3: CASSWTGTGLYEQYF. CDR3 bases: TGTGCCAGCAGCTGGACCGGGACAGGCTTATACGAGCAGTACTTC. The full variable domain, in which reference TRBV7-2 and TRBJ2-7 provide the parts outside the CDR3, is GAGVSQSPSNKVTEKGKDVELRCDPISGHTALYWYRQSLGQGLEFLIYFQGNSAPDKSGLPSDRFSAERTGGSVSTLTIQRTQQEDSAVYLCASSWTGTGLYEQYFGPGTRLTVT.

The rearrangement joins TRBV4-2 to TRBJ2-2, with no clear D. The CDR3 runs 13 residues. Germline assignment: CDR1 LGHNA and CDR2 YNFKEQ. The germline V and J ends were trimmed by 4 bases and 0 bases, with 3 bases remaining between them. CDR3: CASSPANTGELFF. The DNA for the CDR3 is TGTGCCAGCAGCCCGGCGAACACCGGGGAGCTGTTTTTT.

The genes are TRBV15 and TRBJ2-7, with D tentatively TRBD1 (5 bases). The CDR3 runs 17 residues. Looked up from germline, CDR1 is LNHNV and CDR2 is YYDKDF (reference sequence). Between the trimmed V and J ends, which lost 5 bases and 0 bases, there was a span of 20 bases. The CDR3 is CATSAPSGRVSSYEQYF. In nucleotides, the CDR3 is TGTGCCACCAGCGCGCCTTCTGGCAGGGTAAGCTCCTACGAGCAGTACTTC.

The chain links TRBV5-1 to TRBJ1-2, with TRBD1 matching 9 bases. Unmatched junction bases numbered 10, after V lost 6 bases and J lost 4 bases. This CDR3 spans 15 amino acids. Germline CDR1 and CDR2: SGHRS and YFSETQ. The CDR3 DNA reads TGCGCCAGCACGAACACACAGGGGGCAGCCTATGGCTACACCTTC. This sequence encodes CASTNTQGAAYGYTF. Full variable domain (outside the CDR3, taken from reference TRBV5-1 and TRBJ1-2): KAGVTQTPRYLIKTRGQQVTLSCSPISGHRSVSWYQQTPGQGLQFLFEYFSETQRNKGNFPGRFSGRQFSNSRSEMNVSTLELGDSALYLCASTNTQGAAYGYTFGSGTRLTVV.

This chain joins TRBV10-3 and TRBJ2-7; D is possibly TRBD1 (6 bases). Germline-derived CDR1 and CDR2 are ENHRY and SYGVKD. Trimming took 9 bases from V and 5 from J, leaving 17 bases between them. CDR3 length: 13 residues. The CDR3 here is CAISSLWDNEQYF. The CDR3 nucleotides are TGTGCCATTTCCAGCCTCTGGGACAACGAGCAGTACTTC.

The V gene is TRBV4-1, the J gene TRBJ1-1; 10 bases are a match to TRBD1. This CDR3 has 17 residues. Losses at the gene ends were 0 bases for V and 5 bases for J; bases not matched to a gene: 9. Germline V gives CDR1 MGHRA, CDR2 YSYEKL. CDR3 DNA sequence: TGCGCCAGCAGCCAAGAATCGCGACAGGGGGCGCGGACTGAAGCTTTCTTT. Its translation: CASSQESRQGARTEAFF.

The V and J genes are TRBV28 and TRBJ1-2; D is undetermined. Per the germline V gene, CDR1 is MDHEN and CDR2 is SYDVKM. The CDR3 covers 9 residues. V lost 5 bases to trimming and J lost 10 bases, with 5 bases between them. The CDR3 DNA reads as TGTGCCAGCAGTCGAGCCTACACCTTC. The encoded protein is CASSRAYTF.

J is TRBJ2-7 and V is TRBV7-6; weak D call: TRBD1 (5 bases). The length of the CDR3 is 15 residues. The V end lost 5 bases, the J end lost 4 bases, and 18 bases lay between the germline ends. Germline V CDR1 and CDR2: SGHVS, FNYEAQ. For the CDR3, the DNA is TGTGCCAGCAGCCCCCCCGCAGGGTGGGCGTACGAGCAGTACTTC. It translates to CASSPPAGWAYEQYF.

This chain links TRBV20-1 with TRBJ2-5; a possible D gene is TRBD2 (5 bases). The DNA end favors TRBJ2-7, so the J call may be wrong. This CDR3 region has 11 residues. CDR1 is DFQATT and CDR2 is SNEGSKA in the germline V gene (reference sequence). The CDR3 spells CSARGGYEQYF. CDR3 coding DNA: TGCAGTGCTAGAGGCGGGTACGAGCAGTACTTC.

The V call is TRBV4-1, the J call TRBJ2-7; the D gene is possibly TRBD1 (5 bases). This CDR3 has 14 amino acids. Between the trimmed V and J ends, which lost 1 base and 3 bases, there was a span of 10 bases. Germline lookup yields CDR1 MGHRA and CDR2 YSYEKL. The CDR3 bases are TGCGCCAGCAGCCAAGGACAGCAATACTACGAGCAGTACTTC. Translated: CASSQGQQYYEQYF.

This chain links TRBV28 with TRBJ1-2, with unresolved D. CDR1 is MDHEN, CDR2 SYDVKM, per germline. The V gene lost 8 bases and the J gene lost 4 bases, with 11 bases spanning the gap. This CDR3 has 12 residues. CDR3 coding DNA: TGTGCCAGCCACTTTGGTCCCTATGGCTACACCTTC. Translation: CASHFGPYGYTF.

In nucleotides, the CDR3 is TGTGCCAGCAGCTCCACCCGGGGGGCAGGAGGAAACACCATATATTTT. Its protein is CASSSTRGAGGNTIYF. V gene TRBV5-4 combines with J gene TRBJ1-3, with a possible D match to TRBD1 (6 bases). The CDR3 sequence is 16 residues long. With 3 bases removed from V and 4 bases from J, the gap between germline ends came to 17 bases. Germline CDR1 reads SGHNT; CDR2 reads YYREEE (reference sequence).

The chain carries TRBV6-6 and TRBJ2-7, with 8 bases that match TRBD2. After removal of 6 bases from V and 3 bases from J, the junction contained 13 bases not matched to a gene. The CDR3 contains 16 residues. CDR1 is MNHNY, CDR2 SVGAGI, per germline (reference sequence). This chain's CDR3 is CASRPRGGSPVYEQYF. The CDR3 DNA is TGTGCCAGCAGACCCCGGGGGGGCTCCCCAGTCTACGAGCAGTACTTC.

The chain couples TRBV5-1 to TRBJ2-3; possibly TRBD1 for D (5 bases). CDR1 is SGHRS and CDR2 is YFSETQ in the germline V gene. V lost 3 bases and J lost 2, with 13 bases in between. This CDR3 has 15 amino acids. CDR3 sequence (DNA): TGCGCCAGCAGCTCGGTGGGCGGACACACAGATACGCAGTATTTT. Protein sequence: CASSSVGGHTDTQYF. Looking up the rest from reference TRBV5-1 and TRBJ2-3 gives the full variable domain: KAGVTQTPRYLIKTRGQQVTLSCSPISGHRSVSWYQQTPGQGLQFLFEYFSETQRNKGNFPGRFSGRQFSNSRSEMNVSTLELGDSALYLCASSSVGGHTDTQYFGPGTRLTVL.

The J gene is TRBJ2-5, the V gene TRBV7-2; D gene ambiguous. The germline CDR1 and CDR2 sequences are SGHTA and FQGNSA. V was pared by 0 bases and J by 2 bases, with 7 bases between. The CDR3 totals 14 residues. CDR3 in amino acids: CASSLASLQETQYF. CDR3 nucleotides: TGTGCCAGCAGCTTAGCGAGCCTACAAGAGACCCAGTACTTC.